This entry lists 8 T cell receptor beta chains sequenced from one sample in a study of blood T cells in healthy people across ages. A second roughly 7 to 12 cycle PCR used barcoded and J-beta primers. A single record per CDR3 protein comes from TCRdb applying MiXCR to the 5' RACE reads. The table includes just under 550,000 distinct CDR3 sequences, approximately 25% detected once. This same sample was also part of a study on T cells of mothers and their children.

The specimen was blood. The receptor source for this set is a boy between 10 and 17 years old in good health.

This clonotype has a single count. This chain joins TRBV10-3 and TRBJ1-2; D is unclear. There are 13 residues in the CDR3. CDR1 and CDR2 from the germline V gene are ENHRY and SYGVKD. V was pared by 2 bases and J by 13 bases, with 17 bases between. CDR3 loop: CAISEPRRPLPTF. The CDR3 DNA follows: TGTGCCATCAGTGAGCCCCGACGGCCTCTTCCCACCTTC.

This clonotype was seen a handful of times. The genes are TRBV20-1 and TRBJ2-3; 7 nucleotides line up with TRBD1. V lost 6 bases, J lost 2 bases, and 11 bases stayed unmatched. Germline V gene data show CDR1 as DFQATT and CDR2 as SNEGSKA (reference sequence). CDR3 size: 15 residues. CDR3 nucleotide sequence: TGCAGTGCAACTGGGACAGCCAAAACCACAGATACGCAGTATTTT. It codes for CSATGTAKTTDTQYF.

This chain joins TRBV9 and TRBJ2-5, with D maybe TRBD2 (5 bases). The end of the DNA fits TRBJ2-7 better, so the J call may be wrong. Germline V gene data show CDR1 as SGDLS and CDR2 as YYNGEE. This CDR3 comprises 13 residues. The chain's CDR3 is CASSVQADYEQYF. CDR3 nucleotides: TGTGCCAGCAGCGTACAAGCGGACTACGAGCAGTACTTC.

This rearrangement joins TRBV5-1 to TRBJ2-3; no clear D. Germline V lookup: CDR1 SGHRS, CDR2 YFSETQ. This CDR3 is 16 amino acids long. V dropped 0 bases and J dropped 0 bases, with 11 bases sitting between them. CDR3 sequence: CASSLAPTRSTDTQYF. CDR3 coding DNA: TGCGCCAGCAGCTTGGCGCCTACACGGAGCACAGATACGCAGTATTTT.

This CDR3 is CASSEQGSHTQYF. Written as DNA, the CDR3 is TGTGCCAGCAGTGAGCAAGGGTCACATACGCAGTATTTT. V gene TRBV25-1 combines with J gene TRBJ2-3; unclear D gene. The germline V and J ends were trimmed by 3 bases and 7 bases, with 11 bases remaining between them. This CDR3 is 13 amino acids long. Looked up from germline, CDR1 is MGHDK and CDR2 is SYGVNS.

The sample holds a few counts of this clonotype. The V call is TRBV5-1, the J call TRBJ2-5; D uncertain. The J call may be faulty, since TRBJ2-7 better matches the DNA end. The CDR3 totals 13 residues. In germline, CDR1 is SGHRS, CDR2 YFSETQ. The CDR3 sequence: CASSLDESYEQYF. CDR3 sequence (DNA): TGCGCCAGCAGCCTGGACGAGTCCTACGAGCAGTACTTC.

The J gene is TRBJ2-5, the V gene TRBV4-3; no firm D call. The J call may be faulty, since TRBJ2-1 better matches the DNA end. The CDR3 extends over 15 amino acids. CDR1 is LGHNA, CDR2 YSLEER, per germline. CDR3 DNA sequence: TGCGCCAGCAGCCAAGATGCGGCAACGGGCAATGAGCAGTTCTTC. This sequence encodes CASSQDAATGNEQFF.

This clonotype was seen a few times. The chain couples TRBV28 to TRBJ2-3; TRBD1 might be the D (6 bases). Looked up from germline, CDR1 is MDHEN and CDR2 is SYDVKM. The CDR3 has 15 amino acids. Trimming removed 4 bases at V and 2 bases at J, with 13 bases between. This chain's CDR3 is CASSSRGIATDTQYF. CDR3 nucleotide sequence: TGTGCCAGCAGTTCGAGGGGGATTGCCACAGATACGCAGTATTTT.